The present TCR beta chain was sequenced within a study of OX40 agonist ivuxolimab in advanced cancers. A note on the overall study: Ivuxolimab was an agonistic, fully human IgG2 monoclonal antibody directed against OX40 (CD134), a costimulatory receptor. Intravenous ivuxolimab was administered to patients every 2 weeks at six dose levels: 0.01, 0.1, 0.3, 1.5, 3 and 10 mg/kg. Of the roughly 50 dose-escalation patients, hepatocellular carcinoma was present in approximately 20, melanoma in roughly 15, renal cell carcinoma in 9 and head and neck cancer in 9. In the dose-escalation cohort, 75% to 85% of patients were male, and the mean age was around 65 years with a range of about 20 to 80. Patients were allowed to have had prior anti-PD-1, anti-PD-L1 or anti-CTLA-4 therapy, and around 41% of the dose-escalation patients had previously received checkpoint inhibitors. Partial responses occurred in three dose-escalation patients, of whom one had hepatocellular carcinoma and two had cutaneous melanoma. Peripheral TCRbeta sequencing aimed to test whether ivuxolimab altered TCR sequence diversity and caused clonal T-cell expansion. The paper reports the monotherapy dose-escalation portion (N of about 50 patients) of the phase I ivuxolimab trial.

In regard to this clone: The clone's antigen remains unknown. Per-base qualities were not stored, and no clone one base away is much larger.

Patients with autoimmune disease history or receiving systemic immunosuppression were excluded from the trial. Peripheral blood for TCR sequencing was collected from all dose cohorts at baseline, on cycle 4 day 1, and on cycle 7 day 1. The samples were taken from a phase I, first-in-human, multicenter, open-label dose-escalation trial of ivuxolimab. Adults with locally advanced or metastatic melanoma, renal cell, hepatocellular, or head and neck squamous cell carcinoma were enrolled in the trial. Before TCR sequencing, CD4+ T cells and CD8+ T cells were sorted from peripheral blood as separate populations. The CDR3 holds 13 amino acids from the cysteine to the phenylalanine. Left in the record is the CDR3 DNA by itself, 39 bases read in frame from the first base. V is shortened by 0 bases, J by 6 bases, and the region joining them spans 9 bases. CDR1 and CDR2, per the germline V gene, are SGHVS and FNYEAQ.

Points the paper makes about the study in general: The antigen specificity of the clonally expanded peripheral T cells was not determined. Low levels of normalized T-cell clonal expansion were also seen in some patients who did not respond. In partial responders in the 0.1-3.0 mg/kg groups, normalized peripheral clonal expansion was found to be among the lowest, especially among CD8+ T cells. On average, CD8+ T cells showed more expanded clones than CD4+ T cells after ivuxolimab. At doses of 0.1 to 3.0 mg/kg, clonal expansion of both CD4+ and CD8+ T cells in blood was seen between baseline and week 6.

Genomic DNA was isolated from the sorted cells so that the TCRbeta CDR3 region could be sequenced. The immunoSEQ Assay was used for sequencing of TCRbeta CDR3 regions. TCRdb carries this immuneACCESS record with in-frame sequences only. Its versions omit some clonotypes, under half of them owing to an unresolved V gene in the studies checked, with the rest unexplained. The sample data list around 62,000 clones, and about 90% of these were observed just once. Of the sample, just over 0.3% falls within the top ten clones. Specimen: CD4+ or CD8+ T cells sorted from blood, collected in a trial of the OX40 agonist ivuxolimab. This TCR was sampled from an adult with an advanced solid tumor such as melanoma, head and neck, liver or kidney cancer. The chain employs TRBV7-6 and TRBJ2-7; the D gene cannot be named for sure. The CDR3 reads CASSLAGLSEQYF. The nucleotide sequence is given as TGTGCCAGCAGCTTAGCGGGCCTAAGCGAGCAGTACTTC.